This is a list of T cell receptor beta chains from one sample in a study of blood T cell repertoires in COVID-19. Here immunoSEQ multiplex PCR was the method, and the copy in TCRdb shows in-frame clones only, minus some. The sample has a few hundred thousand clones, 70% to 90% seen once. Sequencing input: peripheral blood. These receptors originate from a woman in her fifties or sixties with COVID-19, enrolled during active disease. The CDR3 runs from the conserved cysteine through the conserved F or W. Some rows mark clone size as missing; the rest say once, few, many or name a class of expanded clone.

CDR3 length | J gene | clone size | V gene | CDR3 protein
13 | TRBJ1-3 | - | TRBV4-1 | CASSLASGNTIYF
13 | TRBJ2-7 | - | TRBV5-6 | CASSFYARVEQYF
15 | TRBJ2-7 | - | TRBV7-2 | CASSIRLAETYEQYF
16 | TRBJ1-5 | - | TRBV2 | CASSVDRANSNQPQHF
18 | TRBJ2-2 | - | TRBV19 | CASSSGLGQGPNTGELFF
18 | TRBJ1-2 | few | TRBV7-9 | CASSGHPGQVIFNYGYTF
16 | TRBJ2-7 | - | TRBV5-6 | CASSLAGSGWSYEQYF
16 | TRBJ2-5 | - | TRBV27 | CASSSEDRPYQETQYF
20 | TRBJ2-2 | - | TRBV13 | CASSLRRRIGISTNTGELFF
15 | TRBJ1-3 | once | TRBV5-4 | CASSLDFGTGNTIYF
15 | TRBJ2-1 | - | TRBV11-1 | CASSSSGRGHNEQFF
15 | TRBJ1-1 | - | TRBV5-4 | CASSPDRPGNTEAFF
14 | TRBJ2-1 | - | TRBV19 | CASSWGRSYNEQFF
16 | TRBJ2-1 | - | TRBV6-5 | CASSYQSSGVYNEQFF
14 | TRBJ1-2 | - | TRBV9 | CASKREGVFYGYTF